The entry below gives a single TCR beta chain sequence along with its context. In the authors' workflow: Estimation of nucleated cell counts was performed using reference gene primer amplification. Using immunoSEQ multiplex PCR, the repertoire was profiled, and TCRdb retains in-frame clones only, with some absent. That table furnishes V, J and clone size, whereas the DNA furnished D and trimming. Of 360,000 or so clones listed, less than 90% are singletons. Assignment of participants to cohorts was predicated upon participant-reported clinical history. The sample is drawn from a study of blood T cell repertoires in COVID-19. At the level of the study: The origin of the acute and convalescent COVID-19 samples was the United States, Italy and Spain.

The TCR was taken from a woman aged 45-65 years who had recovered from COVID-19. Source material: PBMCs or T cells enriched from blood (not recorded which).

The CDR3 region has the DNA TGCAGTGCTAGTTTCCCCGCTGGCTCGCGGGATAATTCACCCCTCCACTTT. Amino acids: CSASFPAGSRDNSPLHF. The rearrangement joins TRBV20-1 to TRBJ1-6, with D unresolved. The CDR3 runs 17 residues. The germline CDR1 and CDR2 sequences are DFQATT and SNEGSKA (reference sequence). The V gene lost 3 bases and the J gene lost 5 bases, with 20 bases spanning the gap.